These T cell receptor beta chains were read from a single sample in a study of a mutant IDH1 vaccine in newly diagnosed glioma. The protocol was immunoSEQ multiplex PCR, while the TCRdb copy is restricted to in-frame clones and leaves out a portion. The repertoire holds some 120,000 clones, with around four fifths as singletons. Antigens for these TCRs are unknown. The sequences come from PBMCs, collected from a glioma patient whose treatment included an IDH1 peptide vaccine. These TCRs come from a man aged 35-49 years with glioma. The CDR3 runs from the conserved cysteine through the conserved F or W. A D gene is named only where the DNA matches it firmly. Not all rows give a size; the values are once, few, many and, for expanded clones, a class.

cdr3_nt cdr3_aa v_call cdr3_length j_call d_call clone_size
TGTGCCAGCAGCAGCCTGGCGGGGCCACCCTACGAGCAGTACTTC CASSSLAGPPYEQYF TRBV21-1 15 TRBJ2-7 NA NA
TGTGCCAGCAGTGAACAGGGTAGGGAAAAACTGTTTTTT CASSEQGREKLFF TRBV5-6 13 TRBJ1-4 NA NA
TGTGCCAGCAGCTTGATGGGACTAGCGGGCGACGAGCAGTACTTC CASSLMGLAGDEQYF TRBV7-2 15 TRBJ2-7 TRBD2 NA
TGTGCCAGCAGCACCCTGGGCGGCCGCGGGGAGCTGTTTTTT CASSTLGGRGELFF TRBV7-8 14 TRBJ2-2 NA NA
TGCGCCACCAAAAGGGCAGCGGGGGGCCTCACAGATACGCAGTATTTT CATKRAAGGLTDTQYF TRBV4-3 16 TRBJ2-3 TRBD2 NA
TGTGCCAGCAGTTACATAGGACAGGTCACTGAAGCTTTCTTT CASSYIGQVTEAFF TRBV6-6 14 TRBJ1-1 TRBD1 NA
TGTGCCAGCAGCTTAGCGGGAGGGCGAGCCGATGGCTACACCTTC CASSLAGGRADGYTF TRBV7-2 15 TRBJ1-2 NA NA
TGTGCCAGCAGCTTGGGGGACTCTGGAAACACCATATATTTT CASSLGDSGNTIYF TRBV5-4 14 TRBJ1-3 NA NA
TGTGCCAGCAGCTTAGCGTGGGGCCAAGAGACCCAGTACTTC CASSLAWGQETQYF TRBV7-2 14 TRBJ2-5 NA NA
TGTGCCAGCAGCCACGCGGACAGGCTTTATGGCTACACCTTC CASSHADRLYGYTF TRBV6-6 14 TRBJ1-2 TRBD1 NA
TGCGCCAGCAGCCAGGCCACTGGGACCGGGGCCAACGTCCTGACTTTC CASSQATGTGANVLTF TRBV4-3 16 TRBJ2-6 NA NA
TGTGCCAGCAGTTACTCGGCTACGGGAGGGCCTGTAGAGCAGTTCTTC CASSYSATGGPVEQFF TRBV6-5 16 TRBJ2-1 TRBD2 NA
TGTGCTAGTGGGTTGCCGGGGAAAAACACTGAAGCTTTCTTT CASGLPGKNTEAFF TRBV12-5 14 TRBJ1-1 NA NA
TGTGCCAGCAGCTTTGGGGAGAGCTCCTACAATGAGCAGTTCTTC CASSFGESSYNEQFF TRBV11-1 15 TRBJ2-1 NA NA
TGTGCCAGCAGTTTCGAGGGACAAGGGCCCTACGAGCAGTACTTC CASSFEGQGPYEQYF TRBV28 15 TRBJ2-7 NA NA
TGTGCCTGGGCAGAAGAGACCCAGTACTTC CAWAEETQYF TRBV30 10 TRBJ2-5 NA NA
TGTGCCAGCAGTTACGCCGTCGCCTACGAGCAGTACTTC CASSYAVAYEQYF TRBV6-5 13 TRBJ2-7 NA NA
TGTGCTAGCAGCTCTCAAACCGGGGAGCTGTTTTTT CASSSQTGELFF TRBV7-7 12 TRBJ2-2 NA NA
TGTACCAGCGCACCCGGGGGACAGATAATTCGGCCCCAGCATTTT CTSAPGGQIIRPQHF TRBV6-1 15 TRBJ1-5 TRBD1 many
TGTGCCAGCATCGAACCAGGACAGGGGAAGGTTGAGCAGTTCTTC CASIEPGQGKVEQFF TRBV28 15 TRBJ2-1 TRBD1 once
TGCGCCAGCAGCTTGGAACTAGCGGGATCCTACGAGCAGTACTTC CASSLELAGSYEQYF TRBV5-1 15 TRBJ2-7 TRBD2 NA
TGCGCCACCAGGGGGGCAGATACGCAGTATTTT CATRGADTQYF TRBV4-3 11 TRBJ2-3 NA once
TGCGCCAGCAGCCAAGGCCTAGCGCAGGATACGCAGTATTTT CASSQGLAQDTQYF TRBV4-3 14 TRBJ2-3 NA NA
TGTGCCAGTAGTATTGGTCAGGAGATCTACGAGCAGTACTTC CASSIGQEIYEQYF TRBV19 14 TRBJ2-7 NA NA